This paragraph covers one T cell receptor (beta chain) sequence. This sample is drawn from a study of cytomegalovirus exposure and HLA in healthy donors. The PCR ran on 60 Vbeta and 13 Jbeta primers. The assay was immunoSEQ multiplex PCR, and TCRdb's table has in-frame clones only and misses some. This table holds around 200,000 clones, approximately 80% found once. This CDR3 contains 12 residues. Trimming shortened V by 8 bases and J by 10 bases, and 16 bases separated the two germline ends. The germline V gene has CDR1 MNHNS and CDR2 SASEGT. The sequenced material came from PBMCs. The clonotype was recovered from a man aged 45-65 years in good health and CMV-seronegative. V and J are TRBV6-1 and TRBJ2-3, with D maybe TRBD2 (6 bases). The CDR3 loop is CASHRAPGAQYF. The CDR3 nucleotides are TGTGCCAGCCACCGGGCCCCGGGGGCGCAGTATTTT.